A single sample is the source of the 4 T cell receptor beta chains below, sequenced in a study of blood T cell repertoires in COVID-19. Assay: immunoSEQ multiplex PCR; the TCRdb copy retains only in-frame clones and omits some. Seen here are hundreds of thousands of clones, about 91% observed once, and the top ten hold 8.9%. Sequenced sample: PBMCs or T cells enriched from blood (not recorded which). These receptors were collected from a woman in her late teens or twenties who had recovered from COVID-19.

The chain is built from TRBV10-3 and TRBJ1-4; D is possibly TRBD1 (5 bases). V was shortened by 2 bases and J by 6 bases, with 10 bases between the two germline ends. CDR1 is ENHRY, CDR2 SYGVKD, per germline. The CDR3 sequence is 14 residues long. This chain's CDR3 is CAISEDSDYEKLFF. In DNA form, the CDR3 reads TGTGCCATCAGTGAGGACAGTGATTATGAAAAACTGTTTTTT.

The chain joins TRBV7-2 to TRBJ1-4; 7 nucleotides align to TRBD1. CDR1 SGHTA and CDR2 FQGNSA come from the germline V gene. CDR3 length equals 15 residues. The V segment lost 6 bases and the J segment 4 bases; nucleotides outside the gene matches: 8. The CDR3 DNA is TGTGCCAGCAGAAGAACAGGGGTGGATAATGAAAAACTGTTTTTT. Its translation is CASRRTGVDNEKLFF.

The rearrangement links TRBV5-5 to TRBJ2-7, with a tentative D call TRBD1 (5 bases). The V gene's germline CDR1 is SGHKS and CDR2 YYEKEE (reference sequence). V was shortened by 4 bases and J by 0 bases, with 11 bases between the two germline ends. This CDR3 comprises 14 residues. The CDR3 loop reads CASSHRQSSYEQYF. The DNA of the CDR3 is TGTGCCAGCAGCCACCGACAGAGCTCCTACGAGCAGTACTTC.

The rearrangement uses TRBV28 and TRBJ1-1, with D possibly being TRBD1 (5 bases). The V end lost 2 bases, the J end lost 2 bases, and 12 bases lay between the germline ends. The CDR3 sequence is 15 residues long. Per the germline V gene, CDR1 is MDHEN and CDR2 is SYDVKM. The CDR3 reads CASSLAGLVNTEAFF. CDR3 bases: TGTGCCAGCAGTTTAGCAGGGTTGGTAAACACTGAAGCTTTCTTT. The entire variable domain, with the rest obtained from reference TRBV28 and TRBJ1-1, is as follows: DVKVTQSSRYLVKRTGEKVFLECVQDMDHENMFWYRQDPGLGLRLIYFSYDVKMKEKGDIPEGYSVSREKKERFSLILESASTNQTSMYLCASSLAGLVNTEAFFGQGTRLTVV.